The clone carrying this TCR beta chain was seen once. The protocol was immunoSEQ multiplex PCR, while the TCRdb copy is restricted to in-frame clones and leaves out a portion. The sample has fewer than 400,000 clones, 85% seen once. These data belong to a study of blood T cell repertoires in COVID-19. About the research overall: Acute-phase and convalescent COVID-19 samples originated in the United States, Italy and Spain.

Sequencing was done on a sample of peripheral blood. This TCR derives from a woman younger than 30 with acute or convalescent COVID-19.

CDR3 nucleotide sequence: TGTGCCAGCAGTTCATCCTCAGGACAGCCTACTAGGGGGACTGAAGCTTTCTTT. Amino acid sequence: CASSSSSGQPTRGTEAFF. J is TRBJ1-1 and V is TRBV27, with D possibly being TRBD1 (6 bases). The CDR3 runs 18 residues. Trimming took 4 bases from V and 5 from J, leaving 26 bases between them. The V gene's germline CDR1 is MNHEY and CDR2 SMNVEV (reference sequence).